The T cell receptor (beta chain) described here comes from a study of Tregs in tolerant kidney transplant recipients. The study's findings and limits: Tolerant patients' donor-specific Tregs expanded beyond overall Tregs, suggesting antigen-driven growth. The small number of patients limits these findings pending further validation.

CDR1 is LGHNA, CDR2 YNFKEQ, per germline. This CDR3 is built from 18 residues. J was trimmed by 3 bases and V by 3 bases; bases with no gene match: 17. Libraries were prepared by immunoSEQ multiplex PCR; TCRdb keeps only in-frame clonotypes and omits some of them. The data contain 60,000 to 70,000 clones, roughly 90% of them seen just once; the ten biggest clones take up roughly 11%. On this clone itself: Its antigen is undetermined.

The receptor was derived from a human donor who received a combined kidney and bone marrow transplant. This chain uses TRBV4-2 with TRBJ2-7, with TRBD2 matching over 7 bases. The sample in question was CD8+ T cells from blood, obtained before the transplant. The CDR3 DNA follows: TGTGCCAGCAGCCAGCTACTGACAGTTGGGGGGGTAGGCTACGAGCAGTACTTC. This codes for CASSQLLTVGGVGYEQYF.